A single T cell receptor beta chain is shown here with its context. Its antigen remains undetermined. Base qualities are not recorded, but no much larger clone differs from it by a single base. These data originate in a study of blood T cells in healthy people across ages (dated by TCRdb to the mid-2010s). Notes on the research overall: Template switching captured roughly one uniquely barcoded TCR beta cDNA molecule per two T cells in model experiments. Using the same blood draw, the study looked at two additional independent replicas of 1 million unique cDNA reads for two donors, one aged 18 to 30 and the other aged 80 or older. Using deep sequencing normalized with unique cDNA molecular identifiers, the study measured how TCR beta repertoire diversity changes with age. The donors were split into four age groups: young (average 16 years), middle-aged (39), aged (about 56) and long-lived (under 85). Here is what the overall study found, with its caveats: Observed TCR beta diversity per million T cells fell roughly linearly with age, and a significant reduction was already apparent by age around 44. The long-lived group showed more naive CD4+ T cells, fewer expanded clones and increased TCR diversity than the aged group, suggesting age selection. Conclusive comparison of naive and antigen-experienced compartments was prevented by the profiling of bulk unsorted PBMCs. The CMV infection status of donors was not known, potentially confounding age-related changes in expanded clonotypes. A strong correlation was found between observed TCR beta diversity and the percentage of naive T cells measured by flow cytometry. Total diversity estimates from one million sequenced T cells were considered lower bounds and underestimates.

Receptor amplification or capture employed 5' RACE. The run used an Illumina HiSeq 2500. The second PCR ran for about 7 to 11 cycles and used a J-beta primer mix along with a sample-barcoded 5' primer. A template-switch 5' adaptor carrying 12 random nucleotides introduced a unique molecular identifier onto each TCR beta cDNA molecule. Each sample yielded at least 2.5 million CDR3-containing paired-end reads. All of the RNA was converted into first-strand cDNA using the Mint cDNA synthesis kit, with a TRBC-specific oligonucleotide serving as the primer. After uracil-DNA glycosylase treatment, a first 18-cycle PCR used universal primers M1SS and BC2_uni_R on all cDNA. For the original study's pipeline: For normalization, 1 million high-quality reads, each with a distinct molecular identifier, were randomly selected from each sample. Instead of being binned into consensus sequences, reads that shared molecular identifiers were thrown out. CDR3 identification, clonotype clustering and error correction used MiTCR with a Q25 quality threshold and the strictest error-elimination algorithm. A nonparametric unseen species model with Euler transformation was used to estimate lower-bound total TCR beta diversity. TCRdb's own reprocessing of the public reads used fastp at Q25 and MiXCR and kept productive beta chains. Rows are combined by CDR3 protein, so each entry shows the most common genes and DNA. The V and J calls and clone size come from TCRdb's table, not from the authors' own analysis. The sample yields 750,000 to 1,000,000 distinct CDR3 sequences; almost 30% were counted once. Together, the top ten hold roughly a tenth of the sample.

The germline V gene sets CDR1 to MDHEN and CDR2 to SYDVKM. The trim is 6 bases for V and 7 bases for J, with a gap of 15 bases between the germline ends. Inclusive of the bounding cysteine and phenylalanine, the CDR3 is 13 residues long. Just the 39-base CDR3 DNA is kept, in frame starting at base 1. The roughly 42 donors, aged roughly 6 to 95 years, were systemically healthy Caucasian individuals from Russia. Each donor gave approximately 9.4 milliliters of peripheral blood, drawn into EDTA-treated Vacutainer tubes. PBMCs were isolated by Ficoll-Paque density-gradient centrifugation, with at least 6 million obtained per sample. Trizol reagent was used to extract total RNA from PBMCs, with at least 5 micrograms per sample. Naive CD45RAhigh/CD27high T cell percentages were measured by flow cytometry on a PBMC aliquot from every donor. The same sample was also used in a study of T cells of mothers and their children. As the second publication notes: Donors were nine systemically healthy Caucasian individuals: three mothers and their six children. cDNA synthesis used all of the extracted RNA, with 1.5 ug of RNA in each 15 ul reaction. In the second PCR, sample barcodes and 2-4 random nucleotides were introduced via the M1S primer. Each mother yielded over 9 million TCR beta CDR3 reads and each child roughly 2.9 million reads. Thymic selection shapes the output of TCR recombination in a similar way in related and unrelated pairs, and inherited differences have a minor effect. Normalized repertoire overlap was always found to be slightly, but never significantly, higher in related mother-child pairs than in unrelated mother-child pairs. No persistent microchimeric T cell clones were found, with a detection sensitivity of approximately 110 clones per million clonotypes. Deep NGS was used in the study to compare the TCR beta repertoires of mothers and children and to look for features that separate related mother-child pairs from unrelated individuals. On average, the children were 11 +/- 4 years old, while the mothers were 40 +/- 4 years old. Libraries were sequenced on Illumina HiSeq 2000 with 100+100 nt paired-end reads after adapter ligation with NEBNext reagents. To prevent cross-contamination, the mother and child libraries were prepared a month apart and were sequenced in separate runs. Each donor had between about 450,000 and 2,100,000 distinct TCR beta clonotypes identified. Naive TCR beta clonotypes were estimated from low-frequency clonotypes matched to each donor's FACS-determined naive share, without sorting.

This clonotype was sampled from a woman between 40 and 55 years old in good health. Recombination connected TRBV28 to TRBJ1-1; the D gene is perhaps TRBD1, on 5 matching bases. Sequencing was performed on blood. The CDR3 protein sequence reads: CASSFRRGNEAFF. The nucleotide sequence is given as TGTGCCAGCAGCTTCAGAAGGGGCAATGAAGCTTTCTTT.